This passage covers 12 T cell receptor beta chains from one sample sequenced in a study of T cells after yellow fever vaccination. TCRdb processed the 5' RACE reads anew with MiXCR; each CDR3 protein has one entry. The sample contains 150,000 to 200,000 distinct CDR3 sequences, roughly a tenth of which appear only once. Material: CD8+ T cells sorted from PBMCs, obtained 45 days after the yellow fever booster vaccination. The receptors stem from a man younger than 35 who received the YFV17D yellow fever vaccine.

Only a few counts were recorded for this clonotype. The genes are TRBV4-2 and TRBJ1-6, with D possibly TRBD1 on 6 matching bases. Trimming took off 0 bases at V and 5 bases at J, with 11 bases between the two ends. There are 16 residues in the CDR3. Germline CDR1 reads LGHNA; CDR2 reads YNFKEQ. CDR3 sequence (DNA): TGTGCCAGCAGCCAAGATCGGACAGCCCATAATTCACCCCTCCACTTT. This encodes CASSQDRTAHNSPLHF.

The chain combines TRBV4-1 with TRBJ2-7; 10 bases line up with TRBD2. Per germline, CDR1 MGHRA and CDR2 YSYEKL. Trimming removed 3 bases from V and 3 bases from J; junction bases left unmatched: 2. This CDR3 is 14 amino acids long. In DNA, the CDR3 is TGCGCCAGCAGCCATATAGCGGGGGGCTACGAGCAGTACTTC. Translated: CASSHIAGGYEQYF.

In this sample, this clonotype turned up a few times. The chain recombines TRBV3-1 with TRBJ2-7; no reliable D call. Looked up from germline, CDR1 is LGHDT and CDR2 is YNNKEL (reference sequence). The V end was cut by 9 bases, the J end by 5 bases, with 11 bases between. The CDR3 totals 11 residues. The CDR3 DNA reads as TGTGCCAGGGGGTGCATACACGAGCAGTACGTC. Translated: CARGCIHEQYV.

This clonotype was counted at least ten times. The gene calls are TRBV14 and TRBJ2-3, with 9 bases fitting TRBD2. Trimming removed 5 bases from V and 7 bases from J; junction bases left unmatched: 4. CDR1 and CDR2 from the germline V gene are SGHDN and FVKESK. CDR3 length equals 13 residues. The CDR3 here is CASSKGLANTQYF. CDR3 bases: TGTGCCAGCAGCAAGGGACTAGCCAATACGCAGTATTTT.

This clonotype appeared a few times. The CDR3 nucleotides read TGTGCCAGCAGTCTGCTGAGGGAAGAGACCCAGTACTTC. It codes for CASSLLREETQYF. The chain employs TRBV28 and TRBJ2-5, with D possibly matching TRBD2 (5 bases). The length of the CDR3 is 13 residues. Germline CDR1 is MDHEN and CDR2 is SYDVKM. Trimming shortened V by 5 bases and J by 3 bases, and 10 bases separated the two germline ends.

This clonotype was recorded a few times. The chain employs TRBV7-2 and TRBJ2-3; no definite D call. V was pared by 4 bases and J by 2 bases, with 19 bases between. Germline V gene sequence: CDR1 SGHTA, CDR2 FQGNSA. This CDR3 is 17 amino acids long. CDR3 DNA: TGTGCCAGCAGCTCCTATTACCGGGCCTTACCCACAGATACGCAGTATTTT. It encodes CASSSYYRALPTDTQYF.

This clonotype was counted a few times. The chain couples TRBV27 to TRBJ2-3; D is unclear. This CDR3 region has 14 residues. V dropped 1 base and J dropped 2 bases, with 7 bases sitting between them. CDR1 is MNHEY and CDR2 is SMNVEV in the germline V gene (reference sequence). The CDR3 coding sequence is TGTGCCAGCAGTTTATTGGGGAACACAGATACGCAGTATTTT. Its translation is CASSLLGNTDTQYF.

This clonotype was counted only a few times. The CDR3 reads CASSWTSDTDTQYF. As DNA, the CDR3 is TGTGCCAGCAGTTGGACTAGCGACACAGATACGCAGTATTTT. The rearrangement uses TRBV27 and TRBJ2-3; 9 nucleotides agree with TRBD2. Germline CDR1 is MNHEY and CDR2 is SMNVEV (reference sequence). The CDR3 has 14 amino acids. V lost 4 bases to trimming and J lost 2 bases; unmatched junction nucleotides: 1.

The CDR3 coding sequence is TGTGCCAGCAGTTTACTTGAGCCAGCGAGCAATCAGCCCCAGCATTTT. Its protein product is CASSLLEPASNQPQHF. The rearrangement uses TRBV28 and TRBJ1-5; D is unresolved. CDR3 length: 16 residues. Between the trimmed V and J ends, which lost 2 bases and 1 base, there was a span of 12 bases. The germline V gene has CDR1 MDHEN and CDR2 SYDVKM. Full variable domain (missing parts from reference TRBV28 and TRBJ1-5): DVKVTQSSRYLVKRTGEKVFLECVQDMDHENMFWYRQDPGLGLRLIYFSYDVKMKEKGDIPEGYSVSREKKERFSLILESASTNQTSMYLCASSLLEPASNQPQHFGDGTRLSIL.

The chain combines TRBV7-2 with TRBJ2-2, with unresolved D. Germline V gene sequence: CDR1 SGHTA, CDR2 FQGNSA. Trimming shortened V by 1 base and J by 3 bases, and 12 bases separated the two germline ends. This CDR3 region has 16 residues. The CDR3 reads CASSLVDRSDTGELFF. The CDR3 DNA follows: TGTGCCAGCAGCTTAGTAGATAGATCAGACACCGGGGAGCTGTTTTTT.

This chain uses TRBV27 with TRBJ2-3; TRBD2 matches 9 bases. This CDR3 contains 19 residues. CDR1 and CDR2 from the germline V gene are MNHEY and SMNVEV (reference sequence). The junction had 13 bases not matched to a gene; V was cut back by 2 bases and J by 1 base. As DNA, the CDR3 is TGTGCCAGCAGTTTAAAGTGGGCGGGGGGGCCTCTGGGCACAGATACGCAGTATTTT. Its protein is CASSLKWAGGPLGTDTQYF.

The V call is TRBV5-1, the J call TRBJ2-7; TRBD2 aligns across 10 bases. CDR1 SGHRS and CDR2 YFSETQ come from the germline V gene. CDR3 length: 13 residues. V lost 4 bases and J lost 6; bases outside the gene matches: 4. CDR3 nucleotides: TGCGCCAGCAGCCGGACTAGCGGTGGCGAGCAGTACTTC. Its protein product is CASSRTSGGEQYF.